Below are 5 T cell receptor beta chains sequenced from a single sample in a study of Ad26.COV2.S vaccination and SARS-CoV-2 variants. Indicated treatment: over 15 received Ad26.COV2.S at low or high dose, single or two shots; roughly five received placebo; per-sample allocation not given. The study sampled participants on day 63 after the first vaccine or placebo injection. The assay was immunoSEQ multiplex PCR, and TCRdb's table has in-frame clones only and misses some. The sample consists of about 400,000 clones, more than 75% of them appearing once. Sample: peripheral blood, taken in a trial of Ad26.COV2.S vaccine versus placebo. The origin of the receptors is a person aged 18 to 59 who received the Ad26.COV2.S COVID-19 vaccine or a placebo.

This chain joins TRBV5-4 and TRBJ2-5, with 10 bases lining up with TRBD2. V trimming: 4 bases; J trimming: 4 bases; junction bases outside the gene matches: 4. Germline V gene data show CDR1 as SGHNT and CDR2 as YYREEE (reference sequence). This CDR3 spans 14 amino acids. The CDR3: CASSAVAGGETQYF. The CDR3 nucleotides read TGTGCCAGCAGCGCGGTAGCGGGGGGAGAGACCCAGTACTTC.

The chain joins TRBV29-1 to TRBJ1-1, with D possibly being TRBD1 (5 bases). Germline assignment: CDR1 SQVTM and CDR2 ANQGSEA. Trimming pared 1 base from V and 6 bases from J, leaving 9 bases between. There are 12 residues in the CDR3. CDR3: CSVEAGRAEAFF. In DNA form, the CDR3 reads TGCAGCGTTGAAGCGGGGCGGGCTGAAGCTTTCTTT.

CDR3 in DNA: TGTGCCAGCAGCTTACAACAGGGGTCCTACGAGCAGTACTTC. Encoded protein: CASSLQQGSYEQYF. This chain connects TRBV7-3 to TRBJ2-7, with 7 bases that match TRBD1. Germline V gene sequence: CDR1 SGHTA, CDR2 FQGTGA. This CDR3 comprises 14 residues. V lost 2 bases, J lost 1 base, and 2 bases stayed unmatched.

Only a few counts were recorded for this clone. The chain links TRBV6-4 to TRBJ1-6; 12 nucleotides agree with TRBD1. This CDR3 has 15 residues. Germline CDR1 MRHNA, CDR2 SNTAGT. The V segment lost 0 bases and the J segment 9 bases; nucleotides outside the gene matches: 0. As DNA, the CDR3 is TGTGCCAGCAGTGACTCGGGACAGGGGGCTTCACCCCTCCACTTT. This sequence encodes CASSDSGQGASPLHF.

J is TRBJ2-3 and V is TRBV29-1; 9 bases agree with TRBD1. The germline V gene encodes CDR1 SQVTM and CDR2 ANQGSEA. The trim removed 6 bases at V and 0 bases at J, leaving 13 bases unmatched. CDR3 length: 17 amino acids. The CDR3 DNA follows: TGCAGCGTCCTTAGGGGACAGGGACCCACGAGCACAGATACGCAGTATTTT. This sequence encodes CSVLRGQGPTSTDTQYF.